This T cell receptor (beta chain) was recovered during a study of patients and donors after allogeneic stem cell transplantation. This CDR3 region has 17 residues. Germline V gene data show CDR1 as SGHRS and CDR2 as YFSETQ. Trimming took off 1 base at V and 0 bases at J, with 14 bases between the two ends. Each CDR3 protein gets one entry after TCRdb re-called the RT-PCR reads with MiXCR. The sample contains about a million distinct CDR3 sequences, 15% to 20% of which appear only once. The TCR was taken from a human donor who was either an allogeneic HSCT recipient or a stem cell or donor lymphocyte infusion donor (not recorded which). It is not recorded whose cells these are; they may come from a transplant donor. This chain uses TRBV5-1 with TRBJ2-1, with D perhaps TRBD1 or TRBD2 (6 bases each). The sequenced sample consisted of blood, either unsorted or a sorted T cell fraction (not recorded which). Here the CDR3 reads CASSLSGGTSSYNEQFF. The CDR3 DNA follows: TGCGCCAGCAGCTTGAGTGGCGGGACAAGCTCCTACAATGAGCAGTTCTTC.